Listed below are T cell receptor beta chains from one sample, sequenced in a study of glioma-infiltrating T cells after dendritic cell vaccination. Clones were read by immunoSEQ multiplex PCR, and TCRdb kept only the in-frame ones, dropping some. The table has about 100,000 clones, 65% to 85% seen once. Sequencing was performed on blood, taken after dendritic cell vaccination. The receptors come from a human donor with glioblastoma. CDR3s include the opening cysteine and the closing phenylalanine or tryptophan. D genes are given only for firm matches. A clone size is listed for some rows: how often the clone was seen (once, few, many), or a class if it is expanded.

V gene	clone size	J gene	D gene	CDR3 DNA	CDR3 protein
TRBV4-1	-	TRBJ2-7	TRBD1	TGCGCCAGCAGCCACCCAGGGGGCTTTTTAAGCGAGCAGTACTTC	CASSHPGGFLSEQYF
TRBV18	-	TRBJ2-5	-	TGTGCCAGCTCTCGCAGGGGACAAGAGACCCAGTACTTC	CASSRRGQETQYF
TRBV28	-	TRBJ2-3	TRBD1	TGTGCCAGCCTACCTGAGGGGGCCACAGATACGCAGTATTTT	CASLPEGATDTQYF
TRBV30	-	TRBJ2-1	-	TGTGCCGCCTTCAGGGGAGTAAGTTACAATGAGCAGTTCTTC	CAAFRGVSYNEQFF
TRBV6-1	-	TRBJ1-2	-	TGTGCCAGCAGTGAATTTCGGGGGTTCGCCTATGGCTACACCTTC	CASSEFRGFAYGYTF
TRBV10-3	-	TRBJ2-2	-	TGTGCCATCAGTGATCGAAGCGGAATGAACACCGGGGAGCTGTTTTTT	CAISDRSGMNTGELFF
TRBV7-8	once	TRBJ2-2	-	TGTGCCAGCAGCTTAAGCCCCTTTAACACCGGGGAGCTGTTTTTT	CASSLSPFNTGELFF
TRBV6-5	-	TRBJ2-7	TRBD1	TGTGCCAGTTTAGGTGGGACAGGGGTCTCCTACGAGCAGTACTTC	CASLGGTGVSYEQYF
TRBV14	few	TRBJ1-1	-	TGTGCCAGCAGCAAAGAAGTTAACAGGGAAGCTTTCTTT	CASSKEVNREAFF
TRBV4-1	-	TRBJ1-3	-	TGCGCCAGCAGGGCAACTGGAAACACCATATATTTT	CASRATGNTIYF
TRBV5-4	-	TRBJ1-5	-	TGTGCCAGCAGCTTGGACAGGAGCAATCAGCCCCAGCATTTT	CASSLDRSNQPQHF
TRBV29-1	-	TRBJ2-6	TRBD1	TGCAGCGCTCGGACAGGGACTGGGGCCAACGTCCTGACTTTC	CSARTGTGANVLTF
TRBV6-1	-	TRBJ2-1	-	TGTGCCAGCAGTGGTAGCGTAAGCTCCTACAATGAGCAGTTCTTC	CASSGSVSSYNEQFF
TRBV5-1	-	TRBJ1-5	TRBD1	TGCGCCAGCAGCCCTGGGACAGTAATTAATCAGCCCCAGCATTTT	CASSPGTVINQPQHF
TRBV18	-	TRBJ2-1	-	TGTGCCAGCTCCCTCGGTCCCTACAATGAGCAGTTCTTC	CASSLGPYNEQFF
TRBV14	-	TRBJ1-2	-	TGTGCCAGCAGCCAAGTTGAGTCTGAGCGGGACGCATCCTTCCCTAACTATGGCTACACCTTC	CASSQVESERDASFPNYGYTF
TRBV30	-	TRBJ1-1	-	TGTGCCTGGACTTGGGGGGGCCCCAACACTGAAGCTTTCTTT	CAWTWGGPNTEAFF
TRBV29-1	-	TRBJ2-1	TRBD2	TGCAGCGGGATGCCGGGACTAGCGGGCAATGAGCAGTTCTTC	CSGMPGLAGNEQFF
TRBV6-5	-	TRBJ2-1	-	TGTGCCAGCAGTTACTCGGAATTAGCGGCCAACAATGTGCAGTTCTTC	CASSYSELAANNVQFF